The T cell receptor beta chain described here comes from a study of Graves' ophthalmopathy and Graves' hyperthyroidism. Beta-chain TCR CDR3 regions were amplified from RNA transcripts. The authors performed first-round RT-PCR with HTBI primers and then a second-round multiplex PCR. TCRdb fed the multiplex PCR reads into MiXCR, producing one record per CDR3 protein. The sample carries about 400,000 distinct CDR3 sequences, about 21% recorded once. A roughly 9.3 ml volume of fresh peripheral blood provided the PBMCs. This clonotype was counted only a few times. No antigen is known for it. Trimming took off 2 bases at V and 3 bases at J, with 10 bases between the two ends. This CDR3 region has 14 residues. The germline gives CDR1 SGHRS, CDR2 YFSETQ. Study-wide findings and caveats: Ophthalmopathy was separated from stable hyperthyroidism by a 13-signature model with over 85% sensitivity and approximately 79% specificity.

The sample consisted of peripheral blood. The receptor was isolated from a woman aged 18-29 years with stable Graves' hyperthyroidism. J is TRBJ2-3 and V is TRBV5-1, with D possibly TRBD2 on 6 matching bases. CDR3 DNA: TGCGCCAGCAGCTTTAGACTAGAAACAGATACGCAGTATTTT. Amino acid sequence: CASSFRLETDTQYF.